This section outlines one T cell receptor beta chain sequence together with its context. The antigen is not known. The sample comes from a study of blood T cells in healthy people across ages. Whole-study findings and limits: Roughly linearly, TCR beta diversity per million T cells fell as age increased. PBMCs left unsorted prevented a conclusive naive versus antigen-experienced comparison.

It was with a sample-barcoded 5' primer and a J-beta primer mix that a second PCR of roughly 7 to 12 cycles was run. Each TCR beta cDNA got a 12-nucleotide random molecular identifier. Every sample returned 2.5 million or more CDR3-containing paired-end reads. Via MiXCR, TCRdb re-called the 5' RACE reads, giving one row per CDR3 protein. Among approximately 850,000 distinct CDR3 sequences, about 42% were seen once, and the ten largest hold roughly 19%. Losses at the gene ends were 7 bases for V and 5 bases for J; bases not matched to a gene: 8. Per the germline V gene, CDR1 is SQVTM and CDR2 is ANQGSEA. CDR3 size: 13 residues.

Sequencing was performed on blood. The J gene is TRBJ2-5, the V gene TRBV29-1; 9 bases line up with TRBD1. The receptor's source is a man in his fifties or sixties in good health. The CDR3 region has the DNA TGCAGCGGACAACAGGGGGCACGGGAGACCCAGTACTTC. It specifies CSGQQGARETQYF.